These 14 T cell receptor beta chains share one sample of origin, sequenced in a study of T cell responses to AZD1222 COVID-19 vaccine. Libraries were prepared by immunoSEQ multiplex PCR; TCRdb keeps only in-frame clonotypes and omits some of them. This sample has 30,000 to 35,000 clones, with around 88% found just once. The source was peripheral blood, collected on day 0 of AZD1222 vaccination. These receptors originate from an adult in good health.

The chain carries TRBV28 and TRBJ2-7; D is uncertain. The germline gives CDR1 MDHEN, CDR2 SYDVKM. The germline V and J ends were trimmed by 3 bases and 2 bases, with 8 bases remaining between them. The CDR3 sequence is 13 residues long. CDR3 protein: CASSLVRTYEQYF. CDR3 sequence (DNA): TGTGCCAGCAGTTTGGTCCGGACCTACGAGCAGTACTTC.

V gene TRBV5-1 combines with J gene TRBJ2-7, with 8 bases identical to TRBD1. There are 15 residues in the CDR3. Germline-derived CDR1 and CDR2 are SGHRS and YFSETQ. V lost 6 bases and J lost 3; bases outside the gene matches: 11. The CDR3 loop is CASNPDAGGNYEQYF. CDR3 in DNA: TGCGCCAGCAACCCGGACGCAGGGGGCAACTACGAGCAGTACTTC.

The genes are TRBV12-3 or TRBV12-4 and TRBJ1-2; 7 bases line up with TRBD1. The CDR3 sequence is 13 residues long. The junction had 5 bases not matched to a gene; V was cut back by 6 bases and J by 4 bases. CDR3 nucleotides: TGTGCCAGCAGGGATGGGACAGCCTATGGCTACACCTTC. This gives the protein CASRDGTAYGYTF.

The genes are TRBV6-5 and TRBJ2-7; 8 bases are a match to TRBD1. V was pared by 7 bases and J by 9 bases, with 11 bases of the junction left unmatched. The germline gives CDR1 MNHEY, CDR2 SVGAGI. This CDR3 spans 13 amino acids. The CDR3 nucleotides read TGTGCCAGCACTCCTGGACAGGGTGGAGTGCAGTACTTC. It translates to CASTPGQGGVQYF.

This chain connects TRBV12-5 to TRBJ2-5, with 8 bases fitting TRBD1. Losses at the gene ends were 6 bases for V and 7 bases for J; bases not matched to a gene: 4. This CDR3 spans 12 amino acids. The germline V gene has CDR1 LGHNT and CDR2 FRNRAP. CDR3 DNA sequence: TGTGCTAGTGGGGGCGACAGGGGGACCCAGTACTTC. This encodes CASGGDRGTQYF. The full variable domain, in which reference TRBV12-5 and TRBJ2-5 provide the parts outside the CDR3, is DARVTQTPRHKVTEMGQEVTMRCQPILGHNTVFWYRQTMMQGLELLAYFRNRAPLDDSGMPKDRFSAEMPDATLATLKIQPSEPRDSAVYFCASGGDRGTQYFGPGTRLLVL.

The chain carries TRBV24-1 and TRBJ1-2, with a possible D match to TRBD1 (6 bases). This CDR3 is 13 amino acids long. CDR1 is KGHDR and CDR2 is SFDVKD in the germline V gene. V was cut by 1 base and J by 7 bases, with 9 bases left in between. The CDR3 region is CATSDFSGAGYTF. CDR3 bases: TGTGCCACCAGTGATTTCTCAGGGGCTGGCTACACCTTC.

The CDR3 sequence: CASSAYGTGGSNQPQHF. CDR3 sequence (DNA): TGTGCCAGCAGTGCCTACGGGACAGGAGGGAGCAATCAGCCCCAGCATTTT. The V and J genes are TRBV6-1 and TRBJ1-5; 8 bases align to TRBD1. CDR1 and CDR2 (germline): MNHNS, SASEGT. Trimming cost V 4 bases and J 1 base; bases outside gene matches: 9. The CDR3 has 17 residues.

The V and J genes are TRBV7-2 and TRBJ2-5; TRBD2 agrees at 8 bases. The CDR3 loop spans 15 amino acids. V shed 5 bases, J shed 2 bases, and the junction held 7 bases outside the gene matches. From germline, CDR1 is SGHTA and CDR2 FQGNSA. In nucleotides, the CDR3 is TGTGCCAGCAGCCTAAGCACTAGCGGACAAGAGACCCAGTACTTC. Amino acids: CASSLSTSGQETQYF.

The V gene is TRBV11-2, the J gene TRBJ2-4; unclear D gene. Trimming removed 3 bases at V and 5 bases at J, with 8 bases between. The length of the CDR3 is 13 residues. Germline V gene lookup returns CDR1 SGHAT and CDR2 FQNNGV. Here the CDR3 reads CASSFSGQNIQYF. The CDR3 DNA is TGTGCCAGCAGCTTTTCAGGACAAAACATTCAGTACTTC.

This chain links TRBV19 with TRBJ1-1; TRBD1 is a possible D gene (6 bases). Looked up from germline, CDR1 is LNHDA and CDR2 is SQIVND (reference sequence). The CDR3 runs 12 residues. V dropped 6 bases and J dropped 1 base, with 6 bases sitting between them. The CDR3 sequence: CASRDRNTEAFF. The CDR3 nucleotides are TGTGCCAGTAGGGACAGGAACACTGAAGCTTTCTTT.

The genes are TRBV2 and TRBJ2-3, with D unresolved. Between the trimmed V and J ends, which lost 0 bases and 0 bases, there was a span of 1 base. CDR1 is SNHLY and CDR2 is FYNNEI in the germline V gene. The CDR3 runs 13 residues. CDR3 coding DNA: TGTGCCAGCAGTGAAGCGAGCACAGATACGCAGTATTTT. Translated, it gives CASSEASTDTQYF. The full variable domain, with the rest looked up from reference TRBV2 and TRBJ2-3, is EPEVTQTPSHQVTQMGQEVILRCVPISNHLYFYWYRQILGQKVEFLVSFYNNEISEKSEIFDDQFSVERPDGSNFTLKIRSTKLEDSAMYFCASSEASTDTQYFGPGTRLTVL.

This clone has only a few counts. The rearrangement uses TRBV9 and TRBJ1-3, with 8 bases matching TRBD1. The CDR3 loop spans 16 amino acids. Losses at the gene ends were 2 bases for V and 1 base for J; bases not matched to a gene: 5. The V gene's germline CDR1 is SGDLS and CDR2 YYNGEE. The DNA for the CDR3 is TGTGCCAGCAGCGTGACAGGGGTTAGGTCTGGAAACACCATATATTTT. Translating gives CASSVTGVRSGNTIYF.

CDR3 loop: CASRKGETNEKLFF. The CDR3 DNA follows: TGTGCCAGCAGGAAAGGGGAGACTAATGAAAAACTGTTTTTT. The V call is TRBV2, the J call TRBJ1-4; the D gene is possibly TRBD1 (5 bases). Per the germline V gene, CDR1 is SNHLY and CDR2 is FYNNEI. V was clipped by 6 bases and J by 2 bases, with 10 bases between them. CDR3 length equals 14 residues.

This clone was seen once. This chain joins TRBV7-2 and TRBJ1-3, with D possibly TRBD1 on 6 matching bases. This CDR3 spans 14 amino acids. Germline lookup yields CDR1 SGHTA and CDR2 FQGNSA. V lost 7 bases and J lost 6, with 16 bases in between. The CDR3, as DNA: TGTGCCAGCACCCCTTCCAGGGGTGTAAACACCATATATTTT. Amino acid sequence: CASTPSRGVNTIYF.